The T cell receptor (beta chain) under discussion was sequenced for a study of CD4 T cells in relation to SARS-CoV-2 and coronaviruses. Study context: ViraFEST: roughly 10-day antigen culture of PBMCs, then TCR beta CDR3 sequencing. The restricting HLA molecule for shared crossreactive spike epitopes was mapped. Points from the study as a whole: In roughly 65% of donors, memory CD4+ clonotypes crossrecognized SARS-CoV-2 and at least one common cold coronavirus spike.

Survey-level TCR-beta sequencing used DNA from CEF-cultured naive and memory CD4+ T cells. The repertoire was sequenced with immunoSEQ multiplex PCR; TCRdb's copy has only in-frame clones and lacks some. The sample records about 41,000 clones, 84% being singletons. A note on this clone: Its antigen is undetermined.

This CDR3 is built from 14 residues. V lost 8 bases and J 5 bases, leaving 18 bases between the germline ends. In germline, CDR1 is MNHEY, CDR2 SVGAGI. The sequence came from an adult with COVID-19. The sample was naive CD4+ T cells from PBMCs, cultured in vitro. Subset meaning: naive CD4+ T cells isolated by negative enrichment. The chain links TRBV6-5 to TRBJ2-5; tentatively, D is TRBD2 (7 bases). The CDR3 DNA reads TGTGCCAGCCTCGATGGTAGGGGGGGCGAGACCCAGTACTTC. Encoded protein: CASLDGRGGETQYF.